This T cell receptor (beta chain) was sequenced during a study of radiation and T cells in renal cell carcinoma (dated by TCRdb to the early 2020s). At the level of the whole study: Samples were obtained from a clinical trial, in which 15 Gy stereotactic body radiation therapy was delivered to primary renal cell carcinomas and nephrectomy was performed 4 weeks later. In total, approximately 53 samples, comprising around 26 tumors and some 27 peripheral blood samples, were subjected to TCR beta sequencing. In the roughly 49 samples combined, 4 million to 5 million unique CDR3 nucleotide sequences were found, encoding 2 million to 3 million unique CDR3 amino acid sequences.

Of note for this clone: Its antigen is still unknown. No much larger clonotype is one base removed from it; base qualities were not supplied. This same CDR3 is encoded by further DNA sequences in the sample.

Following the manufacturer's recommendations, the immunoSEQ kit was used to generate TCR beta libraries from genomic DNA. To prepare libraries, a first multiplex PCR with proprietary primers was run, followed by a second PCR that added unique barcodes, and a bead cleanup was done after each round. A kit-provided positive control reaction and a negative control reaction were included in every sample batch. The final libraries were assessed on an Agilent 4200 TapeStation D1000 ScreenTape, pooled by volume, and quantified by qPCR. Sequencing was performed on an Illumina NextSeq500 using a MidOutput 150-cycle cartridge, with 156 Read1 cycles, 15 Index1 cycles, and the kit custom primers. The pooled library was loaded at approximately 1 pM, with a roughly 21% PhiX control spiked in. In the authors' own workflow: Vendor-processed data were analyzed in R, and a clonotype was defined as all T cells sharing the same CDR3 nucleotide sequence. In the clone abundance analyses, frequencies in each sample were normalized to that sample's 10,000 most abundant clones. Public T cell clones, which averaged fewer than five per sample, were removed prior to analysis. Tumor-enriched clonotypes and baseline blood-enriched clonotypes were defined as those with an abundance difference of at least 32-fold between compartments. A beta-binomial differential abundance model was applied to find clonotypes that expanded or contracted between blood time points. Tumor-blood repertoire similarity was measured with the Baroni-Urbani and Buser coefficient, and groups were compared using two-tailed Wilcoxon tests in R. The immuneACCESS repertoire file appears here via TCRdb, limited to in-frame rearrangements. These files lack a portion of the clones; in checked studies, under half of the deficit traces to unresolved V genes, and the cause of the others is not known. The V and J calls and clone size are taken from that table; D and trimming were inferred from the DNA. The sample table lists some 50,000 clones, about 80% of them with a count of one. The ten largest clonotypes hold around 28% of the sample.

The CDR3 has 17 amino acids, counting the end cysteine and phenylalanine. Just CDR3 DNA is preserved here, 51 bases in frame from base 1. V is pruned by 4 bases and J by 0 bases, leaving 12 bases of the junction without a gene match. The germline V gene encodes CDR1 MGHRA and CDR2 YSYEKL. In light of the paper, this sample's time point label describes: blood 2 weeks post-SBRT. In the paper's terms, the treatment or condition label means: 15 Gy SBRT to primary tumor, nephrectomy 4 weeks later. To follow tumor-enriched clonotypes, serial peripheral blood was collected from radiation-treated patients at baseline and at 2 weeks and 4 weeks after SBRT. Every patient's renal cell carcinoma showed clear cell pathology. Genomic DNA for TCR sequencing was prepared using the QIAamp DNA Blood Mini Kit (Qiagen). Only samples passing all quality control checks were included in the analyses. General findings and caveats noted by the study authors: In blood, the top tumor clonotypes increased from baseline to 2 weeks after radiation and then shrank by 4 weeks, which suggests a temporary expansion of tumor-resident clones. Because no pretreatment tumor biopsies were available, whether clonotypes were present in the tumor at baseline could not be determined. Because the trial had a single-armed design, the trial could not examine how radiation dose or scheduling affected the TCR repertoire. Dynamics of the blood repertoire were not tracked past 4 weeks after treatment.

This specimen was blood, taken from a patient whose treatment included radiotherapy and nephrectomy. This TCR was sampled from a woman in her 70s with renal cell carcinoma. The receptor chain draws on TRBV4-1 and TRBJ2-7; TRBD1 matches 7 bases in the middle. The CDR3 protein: CASSLPLQGRNSYEQYF. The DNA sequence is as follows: TGCGCCAGCAGCCTTCCACTACAGGGGAGAAACTCCTACGAGCAGTACTTC.